Shown below are 10 T cell receptor beta chains from a single sample sequenced in a study of cytotoxic CD8 clonotypes in ibrutinib-treated CLL. Clones were read by immunoSEQ multiplex PCR, and TCRdb kept only the in-frame ones, dropping some. The table shows tens of thousands of clones, with around 52% occurring only once. This material consisted of PBMCs, taken after 12 months of ibrutinib treatment. The receptors were gathered from a human donor with chronic lymphocytic leukemia.

J is TRBJ1-1 and V is TRBV5-6; perhaps TRBD1 as D (5 bases). Trimming removed 0 bases at V and 3 bases at J, with 12 bases between. Germline CDR1 is SGHDT and CDR2 is YYEEEE. The CDR3 length is 15 residues. This CDR3 is CASSLAKGAYTEAFF. For the CDR3, the DNA is TGTGCCAGCAGCTTGGCGAAAGGGGCGTACACTGAAGCTTTCTTT. Full variable domain (missing parts from reference TRBV5-6 and TRBJ1-1): DAGVTQSPTHLIKTRGQQVTLRCSPKSGHDTVSWYQQALGQGPQFIFQYYEEEERQRGNFPDRFSGHQFPNYSSELNVNALLLGDSALYLCASSLAKGAYTEAFFGQGTRLTVV.

The chain uses TRBV5-1 and TRBJ2-6, with 7 bases matching TRBD1. V trimming: 0 bases; J trimming: 2 bases; junction bases outside the gene matches: 5. This CDR3 has 17 amino acids. Germline V gene data show CDR1 as SGHRS and CDR2 as YFSETQ. This CDR3 is CASSLAPGGTGANVLTF. The CDR3 DNA follows: TGCGCCAGCAGCTTGGCACCAGGGGGTACTGGGGCCAACGTCCTGACTTTC.

The rearrangement uses TRBV27 and TRBJ1-5; unclear D gene. V shed 8 bases and J shed 7 bases, with 18 bases lying between them. CDR1 MNHEY and CDR2 SMNVEV come from the germline V gene (reference sequence). This CDR3 is 14 amino acids long. The CDR3 sequence is CASCPLAIGQPQHF. The CDR3 nucleotides read TGTGCCAGCTGTCCTTTAGCCATAGGGCAGCCCCAGCATTTT.

The V call is TRBV2, the J call TRBJ2-2; 8 bases are shared with TRBD2. With V trimmed by 6 bases and J by 8 bases, 5 bases remained unmatched. The CDR3 has 13 residues. CDR1 is SNHLY, CDR2 FYNNEI, per germline. CDR3: CASSWTSRGELFF. The DNA for the CDR3 is TGTGCCAGCAGCTGGACTAGCAGGGGGGAGCTGTTTTTT.

This sequence joins TRBV7-2 and TRBJ2-3; possibly TRBD2 for D (5 bases). This CDR3 has 14 residues. Germline values: CDR1 SGHTA, CDR2 FQGNSA. Trimming pared 5 bases from V and 0 bases from J, leaving 9 bases between. CDR3 protein: CASSSGPSTDTQYF. Here the CDR3 DNA reads TGTGCCAGCAGCAGCGGCCCTAGCACAGATACGCAGTATTTT.

The chain combines TRBV6-5 with TRBJ2-3, with a weak D call TRBD2 (7 bases). The CDR3 has 13 amino acids. Germline CDR1 MNHEY, CDR2 SVGAGI. V gave up 10 bases and J gave up 3 bases, with 14 bases separating them. CDR3 sequence reads: CATTQGGTDTQYF. CDR3 nucleotide sequence: TGTGCCACGACACAGGGAGGGACAGATACGCAGTATTTT.

The CDR3 region is CASSLSVQGYEKLFF. CDR3 sequence (DNA): TGCGCCAGCAGCTTATCGGTCCAGGGGTATGAAAAACTGTTTTTT. The chain couples TRBV5-1 to TRBJ1-4; maybe TRBD1 (6 bases). Germline V gene sequence: CDR1 SGHRS, CDR2 YFSETQ. This CDR3 comprises 15 residues. Trimming removed 2 bases at V and 6 bases at J, with 14 bases between.

The J gene is TRBJ1-2, the V gene TRBV5-4, with D maybe TRBD1 (5 bases). Trimming shortened V by 2 bases and J by 5 bases, and 13 bases separated the two germline ends. CDR1 is SGHNT and CDR2 is YYREEE in the germline V gene (reference sequence). This CDR3 has 14 residues. CDR3 DNA sequence: TGTGCCAGCAGCTTCCGGGACCCGGGGTATGGCTACACCTTC. Translation gives CASSFRDPGYGYTF.

This clone was picked up many times. This sequence joins TRBV28 and TRBJ2-1; 9 nucleotides align to TRBD2. Losses at the gene ends were 10 bases for V and 6 bases for J; bases not matched to a gene: 16. The CDR3 length is 16 residues. CDR1 and CDR2 (germline): MDHEN, SYDVKM. DNA of the CDR3: TGTGCCACAAGAATGGGGCTATCTAGCGGGGTCAATGAGCAGTTCTTC. This encodes CATRMGLSSGVNEQFF. Combining the CDR3 with reference TRBV28 and TRBJ2-1 gives the whole variable domain DVKVTQSSRYLVKRTGEKVFLECVQDMDHENMFWYRQDPGLGLRLIYFSYDVKMKEKGDIPEGYSVSREKKERFSLILESASTNQTSMYLCATRMGLSSGVNEQFFGPGTRLTVL.

Comments on this clone: Germline and junction disagree at one end, which may indicate a read error. The chain uses TRBV19 and TRBJ1-4; D unclear. Germline V gene lookup returns CDR1 LNHDA and CDR2 SQIVND (reference sequence). This CDR3 is built from 18 residues. CDR3 loop: CASTIGSGRRATNEKLFF. The DNA for the CDR3 is TGTGCCAGTACTATAGGATCGGGCCGCCGGGCAACTAATGAAAAACTGTTTTTT.